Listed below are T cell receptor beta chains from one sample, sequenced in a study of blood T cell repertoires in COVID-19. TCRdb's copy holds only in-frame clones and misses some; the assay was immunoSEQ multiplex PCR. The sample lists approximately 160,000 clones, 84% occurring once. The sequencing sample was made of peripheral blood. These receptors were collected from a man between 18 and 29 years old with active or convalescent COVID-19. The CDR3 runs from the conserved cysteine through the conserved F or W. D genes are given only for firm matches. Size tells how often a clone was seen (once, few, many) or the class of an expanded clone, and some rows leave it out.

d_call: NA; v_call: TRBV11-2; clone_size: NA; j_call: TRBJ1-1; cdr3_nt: TGTGCCAGCAGCTTAGGAGGCCATTACACTGAAGCTTTCTTT; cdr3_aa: CASSLGGHYTEAFF
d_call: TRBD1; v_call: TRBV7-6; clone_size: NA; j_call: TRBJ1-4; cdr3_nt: TGTGCCAGCAGCCGACTACAGGGGGTGGGGGAAAAACTGTTTTTT; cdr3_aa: CASSRLQGVGEKLFF
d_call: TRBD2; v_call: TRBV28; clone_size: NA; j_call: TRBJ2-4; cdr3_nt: TGTGCCAGCAGTTCCCCGCGACTAGCGGGAGCCACAATAGCCAAAAACATTCAGTACTTC; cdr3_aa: CASSSPRLAGATIAKNIQYF
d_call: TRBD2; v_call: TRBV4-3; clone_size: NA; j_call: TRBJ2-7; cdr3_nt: TGCGCCAGCAGCCAAACGACTAGCGGGAGTATTAAGCAGTACTTC; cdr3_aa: CASSQTTSGSIKQYF
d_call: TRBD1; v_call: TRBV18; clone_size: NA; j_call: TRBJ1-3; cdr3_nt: TGTGCCAGCTCACTAGCAGGGGGCTTTGGAAACACCATATATTTT; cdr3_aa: CASSLAGGFGNTIYF
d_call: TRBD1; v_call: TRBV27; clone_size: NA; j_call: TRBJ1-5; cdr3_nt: TGTGCCAGCAGCCGCGGGACAGGGCCATATCAGCCCCAGCATTTT; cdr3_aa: CASSRGTGPYQPQHF
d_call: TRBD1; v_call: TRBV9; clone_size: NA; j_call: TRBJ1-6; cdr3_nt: TGTGCCAGCAGTCGGGACAGAGCTAATTCACCCCTCCACTTT; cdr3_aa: CASSRDRANSPLHF
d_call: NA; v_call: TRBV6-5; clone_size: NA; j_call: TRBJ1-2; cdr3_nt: TGTGCCAGCACCGCGACAGGAGGCGGCTACACCTTC; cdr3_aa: CASTATGGGYTF
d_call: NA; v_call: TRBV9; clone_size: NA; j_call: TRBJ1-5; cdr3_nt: TGTGCCAGCAGCAAGGGAGGAAATAGCAATCAGCCCCAGCATTTT; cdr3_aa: CASSKGGNSNQPQHF
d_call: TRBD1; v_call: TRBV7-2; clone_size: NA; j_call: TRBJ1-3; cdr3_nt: TGTGCCAGCAGCTCTTACCCGGGACAGAGCTCTGGAAACACCATATATTTT; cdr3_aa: CASSSYPGQSSGNTIYF
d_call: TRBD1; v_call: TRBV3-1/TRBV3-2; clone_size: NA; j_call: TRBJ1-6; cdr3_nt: TGTGCCAGCAGCCAAGAAGTATCCAGGACAGGAGACATTATTTTT; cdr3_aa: CASSQEVSRTGDIIF
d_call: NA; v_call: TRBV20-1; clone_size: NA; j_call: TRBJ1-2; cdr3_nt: TGCAGTGCTAGAGCGGTCGGGGATACCTTC; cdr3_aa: CSARAVGDTF
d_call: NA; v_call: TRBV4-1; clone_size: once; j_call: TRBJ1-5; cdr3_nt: TGCGCCAGCAGCCAAGAGGAGTTTAGCAATCAGCCCCAGCATTTT; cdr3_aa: CASSQEEFSNQPQHF
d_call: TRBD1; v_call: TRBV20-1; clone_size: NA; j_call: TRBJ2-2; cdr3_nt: TGCAGTGCTAGTAGGGGCCGACAGGGGGTGACCGGGGAGCTGTTTTTT; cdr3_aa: CSASRGRQGVTGELFF
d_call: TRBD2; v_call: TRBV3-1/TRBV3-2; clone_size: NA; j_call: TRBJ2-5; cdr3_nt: TGTGCCAGCAGCCAACAGACTAGCGCGGCGTTGGGGAAGACCCAGTACTTC; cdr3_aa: CASSQQTSAALGKTQYF
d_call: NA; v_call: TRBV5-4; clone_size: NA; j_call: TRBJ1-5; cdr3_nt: TGTGCCAGCAGCTTGGGCCCCTATAGCAATCAGCCCCAGCATTTT; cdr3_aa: CASSLGPYSNQPQHF
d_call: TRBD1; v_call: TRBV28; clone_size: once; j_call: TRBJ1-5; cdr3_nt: TGTGCCAGCAGACCCGGACAGGGAGGGCAGCCCCAGCATTTT; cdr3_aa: CASRPGQGGQPQHF
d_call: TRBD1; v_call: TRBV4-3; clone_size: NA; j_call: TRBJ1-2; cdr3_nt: TGCGCCAGCAGCCAAGATCCCGGACAGGCTAACTATGGCTACACCTTC; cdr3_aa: CASSQDPGQANYGYTF
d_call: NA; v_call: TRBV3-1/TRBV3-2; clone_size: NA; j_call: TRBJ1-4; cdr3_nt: TGTGCCAGCAGCCGAGGCGGGGCAACTAATGAAAAACTGTTTTTT; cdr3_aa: CASSRGGATNEKLFF
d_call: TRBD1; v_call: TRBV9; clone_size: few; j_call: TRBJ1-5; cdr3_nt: TGTGCCAGCAGCGGACAGGGTTGGGAAGGGCAGCCCCAGCATTTT; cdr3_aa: CASSGQGWEGQPQHF
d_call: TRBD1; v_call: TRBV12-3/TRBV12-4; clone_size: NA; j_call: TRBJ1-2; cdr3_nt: TGTGCCAGCAGTCCCGGGACAGGCTATGGCTACACCTTC; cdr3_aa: CASSPGTGYGYTF
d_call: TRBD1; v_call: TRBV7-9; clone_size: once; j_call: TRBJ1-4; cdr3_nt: TGTGCCAGCAGCTTAGAGAGGGGGCAGGGACATGAAAAACTGTTTTTT; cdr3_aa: CASSLERGQGHEKLFF
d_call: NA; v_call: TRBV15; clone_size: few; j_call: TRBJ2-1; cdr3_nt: TGTGCCACCAGCAGAGAGGTGACAGTAAACAATGAGCAGTTCTTC; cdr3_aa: CATSREVTVNNEQFF